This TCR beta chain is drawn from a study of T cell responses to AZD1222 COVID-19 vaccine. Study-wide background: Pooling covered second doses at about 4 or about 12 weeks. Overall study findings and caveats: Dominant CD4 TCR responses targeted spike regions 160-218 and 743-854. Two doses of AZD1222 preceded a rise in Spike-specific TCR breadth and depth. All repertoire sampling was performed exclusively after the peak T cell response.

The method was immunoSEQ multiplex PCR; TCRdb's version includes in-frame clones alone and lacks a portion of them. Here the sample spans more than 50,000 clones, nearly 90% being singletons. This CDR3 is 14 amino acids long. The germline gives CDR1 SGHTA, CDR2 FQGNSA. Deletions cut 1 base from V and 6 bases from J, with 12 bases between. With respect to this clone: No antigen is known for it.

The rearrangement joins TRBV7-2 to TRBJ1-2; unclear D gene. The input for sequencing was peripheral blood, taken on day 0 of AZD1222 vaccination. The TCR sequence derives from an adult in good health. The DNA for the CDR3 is TGTGCCAGCAGCTTAGAGTGGCGCCCCGATGGCTACACCTTC. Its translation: CASSLEWRPDGYTF.